The present entry profiles one T cell receptor (beta chain) with its context. This record comes from a study of memory CD4+ T cells and cytomegalovirus serostatus. Whole-study context: Of the healthy Belgian adults, several were CMV seropositive and 20 to 30 seronegative.

Single viable CD3+CD4+CD8-CD45RO+ cells were sorted as the memory CD4+ T cells. Clones were sequenced by immunoSEQ multiplex PCR, and TCRdb holds only the in-frame ones, with some missing. In the table there are about 42,000 clones, around 78% of which are singletons. The receptor's source is an adult in good health and CMV-seronegative. The specimen was memory CD4+ T cells from blood.

CDR3 bases: TGTGCCAGCAGCTTAGACGTCAGCGGGGGCGGCCAGTACTTC. Its protein product is CASSLDVSGGGQYF. This chain links TRBV7-9 with TRBJ2-5, with 8 bases matching TRBD2. With 1 base clipped from V and 10 bases from J, the junction kept 8 bases outside the gene matches. CDR3 length equals 14 residues. Germline-derived CDR1 and CDR2 are SEHNR and FQNEAQ (reference sequence).